These 5 T cell receptor beta chains share one sample of origin, sequenced in a study of a mutant IDH1 vaccine in newly diagnosed glioma (dated by TCRdb to about 2021). Receptor libraries were prepared by the immunoSEQ multiplex PCR assay. TCRdb retrieved this table from immuneACCESS and kept in-frame rearrangements only. Not all clones are present; in checked studies, unresolved V genes account for under half, and no reason is known for the remainder. In this sample the table shows tens of thousands of clones, approximately 83% of which occur a single time. The top ten clonotypes cover 7.4% of the sample. This specimen's time point label, per the study, means: baseline, week 1 (first vaccination visit). The treatment or condition label, read with the paper, signifies: pre-vaccination baseline after standard-of-care therapy. This sample comprised PBMCs, obtained from a glioma patient treated with radiotherapy, temozolomide or both. The receptors shown here come from a woman in her fifties or sixties with glioma.

With respect to this clone: A much larger clone is a single base away; this may be a read error. The final CDR3 position lacks the conserved phenylalanine or tryptophan, pointing to a likely read error. This sequence joins TRBV2 and TRBJ1-2; D is unresolved. CDR1 and CDR2 from the germline V gene are SNHLY and FYNNEI. The V and J ends lost 3 bases and 10 bases respectively, with 15 bases between them. The CDR3 consists of 13 residues. The CDR3 sequence is CASSDGSIRDYTL. Here the CDR3 DNA reads TGTGCCAGCAGTGACGGGTCCATTCGGGACTACACCCTC.

This clone was seen just once. The chain has TRBV6-1 and TRBJ1-5; unclear D gene. V lost 7 bases to trimming and J lost 1 base, with 11 bases between them. Germline V CDR1 and CDR2: MNHNS, SASEGT. This CDR3 has 14 amino acids. The CDR3 region has the DNA TGTGCCAGCATTCCCGGACGGAGCAATCAGCCCCAGCATTTT. As protein: CASIPGRSNQPQHF.

This clone was seen only a few times. V and J are TRBV20-1 and TRBJ1-2; no definite D call. From germline, CDR1 is DFQATT and CDR2 SNEGSKA (reference sequence). The CDR3 runs 11 residues. V lost 6 bases to trimming and J lost 5 bases, with 10 bases between them. CDR3 DNA: TGCAGTGCGAGGCGTTCTTATGGCTACACCTTC. Translating gives CSARRSYGYTF.

The rearrangement uses TRBV30 and TRBJ1-3; 9 bases fit TRBD1. The CDR3 contains 15 residues. After removal of 7 bases from V and 3 bases from J, the junction contained 10 bases not matched to a gene. Germline CDR1 reads GTSNPN; CDR2 reads SVGIG (reference sequence). CDR3 DNA sequence: TGTGCCTCACAGCCGGGACAGGGATATGGAAACACCATATATTTT. The encoded protein is CASQPGQGYGNTIYF.

This clone was observed once. The J gene is TRBJ1-3, the V gene TRBV15; unclear D gene. The CDR3 totals 14 residues. V was shortened by 0 bases and J by 9 bases, with 12 bases between the two germline ends. Germline lookup yields CDR1 LNHNV and CDR2 YYDKDF (reference sequence). CDR3 nucleotide sequence: TGTGCCACCAGCAGAGATCTGACGGGTGGCACCATATATTTT. Its protein product is CATSRDLTGGTIYF.